This TCR beta chain was documented in a study of blood T cell repertoires in COVID-19. The wider study: Sources were T cells, B-cell-depleted T cells, or PBMCs; the material itself was cDNA or gDNA.

As handled by the study authors: Reference gene primer amplification yielded estimated nucleated cell counts. Assay used: immunoSEQ multiplex PCR; TCRdb lists only in-frame clones, some missing. The V and J calls and clone size are taken from that table; D and trimming were inferred from the DNA. The table lists around 120,000 clones, roughly nine tenths of them singletons, with about 7.7% in the top ten. As to this clone: Different DNA sequences within this sample yield the same CDR3.

This CDR3 region has 14 residues. The J segment lost 4 bases and the V segment lost 2 bases, leaving 1 base of the junction unmatched. Germline V lookup: CDR1 KGHSH, CDR2 LQKENI. Sequences were obtained from peripheral blood. The genes are TRBV18 and TRBJ1-5; 8 bases align to TRBD1. The TCR originated in a human donor in a cohort sampled during active COVID-19. CDR3 loop: CASSPGQGNQPQHF. The CDR3 DNA sequence: TGTGCCAGCTCACCAGGACAGGGAAATCAGCCCCAGCATTTT.